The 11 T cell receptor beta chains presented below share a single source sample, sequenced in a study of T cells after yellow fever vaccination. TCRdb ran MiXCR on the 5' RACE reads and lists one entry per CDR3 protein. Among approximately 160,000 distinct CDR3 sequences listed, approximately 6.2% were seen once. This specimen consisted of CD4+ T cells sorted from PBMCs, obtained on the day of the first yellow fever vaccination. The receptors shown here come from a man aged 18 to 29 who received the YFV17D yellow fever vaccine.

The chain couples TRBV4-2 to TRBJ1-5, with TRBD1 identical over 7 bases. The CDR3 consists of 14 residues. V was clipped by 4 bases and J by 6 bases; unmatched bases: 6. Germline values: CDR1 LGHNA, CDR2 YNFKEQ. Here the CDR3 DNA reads TGTGCCAGCAGCCTGAACAGGGGAACTCAGCCCCAGCATTTT. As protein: CASSLNRGTQPQHF.

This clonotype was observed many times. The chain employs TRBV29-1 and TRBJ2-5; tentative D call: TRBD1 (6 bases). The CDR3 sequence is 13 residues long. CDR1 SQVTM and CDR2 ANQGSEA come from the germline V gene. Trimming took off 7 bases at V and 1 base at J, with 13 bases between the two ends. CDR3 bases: TGCAGCGGCTTCCGGGACATCCAAGAGACCCAGTACTTC. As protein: CSGFRDIQETQYF.

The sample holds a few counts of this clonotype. DNA for the CDR3: TGCGCCAGCAGCTTGAACCAGAACTCTGGAAACACCATATATTTT. This gives the protein CASSLNQNSGNTIYF. This sequence joins TRBV5-1 and TRBJ1-3; D gene unclear. Germline V CDR1 and CDR2: SGHRS, YFSETQ. Trimming removed 1 base at V and 0 bases at J, with 8 bases between. The CDR3 runs 15 residues.

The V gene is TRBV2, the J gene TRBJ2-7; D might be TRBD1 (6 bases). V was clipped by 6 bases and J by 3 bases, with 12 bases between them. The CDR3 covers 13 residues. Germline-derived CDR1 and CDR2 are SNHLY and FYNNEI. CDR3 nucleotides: TGTGCCAGCAGACCCCGGGACAACTACGAGCAGTACTTC. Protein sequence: CASRPRDNYEQYF.

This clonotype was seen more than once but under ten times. The CDR3 DNA is TGCGCCAGCAGCTTGCAGCCCGTTTCCTACAATGAGCAGTTCTTC. Amino acid sequence: CASSLQPVSYNEQFF. The rearrangement joins TRBV5-1 to TRBJ2-1; D gene unclear. The V end lost 1 base, the J end lost 1 base, and 9 bases lay between the germline ends. The CDR3 is 15 amino acids. Germline assignment: CDR1 SGHRS and CDR2 YFSETQ.

This chain's CDR3 is CASSGTGDEKLFF. CDR3 bases: TGTGCCAGCTCAGGGACAGGGGATGAAAAACTGTTTTTT. The chain uses TRBV6-1 and TRBJ1-4; 10 bases align to TRBD1. Germline V gives CDR1 MNHNS, CDR2 SASEGT. CDR3 length: 13 residues. V lost 8 bases, J lost 6 bases, and 3 bases stayed unmatched.

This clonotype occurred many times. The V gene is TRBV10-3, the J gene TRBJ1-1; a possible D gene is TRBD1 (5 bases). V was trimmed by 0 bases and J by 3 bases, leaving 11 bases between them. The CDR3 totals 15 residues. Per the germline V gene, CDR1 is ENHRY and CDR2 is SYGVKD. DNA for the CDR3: TGTGCCATCAGTGAGTCGGAAGGGACCTACACTGAAGCTTTCTTT. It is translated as CAISESEGTYTEAFF.

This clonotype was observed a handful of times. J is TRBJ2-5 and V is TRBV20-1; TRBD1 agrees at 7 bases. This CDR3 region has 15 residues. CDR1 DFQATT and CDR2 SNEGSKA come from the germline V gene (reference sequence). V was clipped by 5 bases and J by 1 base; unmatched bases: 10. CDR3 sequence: CSAPDRAGPQETQYF. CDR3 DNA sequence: TGCAGTGCTCCCGACAGGGCTGGGCCCCAAGAGACCCAGTACTTC.

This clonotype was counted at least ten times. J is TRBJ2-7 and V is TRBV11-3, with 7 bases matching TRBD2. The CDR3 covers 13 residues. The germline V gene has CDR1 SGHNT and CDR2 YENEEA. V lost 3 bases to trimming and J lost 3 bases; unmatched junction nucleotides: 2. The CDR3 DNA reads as TGTGCCAGCAGCTTGGGGGGGAACTACGAGCAGTACTTC. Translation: CASSLGGNYEQYF.

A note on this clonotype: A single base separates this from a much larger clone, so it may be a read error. Written as DNA, the CDR3 is TGTGCCAGCCAACTTTCGGGGGCACAGAATGGGCAGTTCTTC. This gives the protein CASQLSGAQNGQFF. The chain has TRBV7-2 and TRBJ2-1; D tentatively reads TRBD1 or TRBD2 (6 bases each). Germline values: CDR1 SGHTA, CDR2 FQGNSA. The length of the CDR3 is 14 residues.

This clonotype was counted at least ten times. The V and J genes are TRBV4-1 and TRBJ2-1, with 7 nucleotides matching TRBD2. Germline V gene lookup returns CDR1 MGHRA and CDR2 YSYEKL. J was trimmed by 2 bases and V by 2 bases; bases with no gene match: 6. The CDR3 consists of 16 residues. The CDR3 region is CASSQPGGTPYNEQFF. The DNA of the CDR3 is TGCGCCAGCAGCCAACCGGGGGGTACCCCCTACAATGAGCAGTTCTTC.